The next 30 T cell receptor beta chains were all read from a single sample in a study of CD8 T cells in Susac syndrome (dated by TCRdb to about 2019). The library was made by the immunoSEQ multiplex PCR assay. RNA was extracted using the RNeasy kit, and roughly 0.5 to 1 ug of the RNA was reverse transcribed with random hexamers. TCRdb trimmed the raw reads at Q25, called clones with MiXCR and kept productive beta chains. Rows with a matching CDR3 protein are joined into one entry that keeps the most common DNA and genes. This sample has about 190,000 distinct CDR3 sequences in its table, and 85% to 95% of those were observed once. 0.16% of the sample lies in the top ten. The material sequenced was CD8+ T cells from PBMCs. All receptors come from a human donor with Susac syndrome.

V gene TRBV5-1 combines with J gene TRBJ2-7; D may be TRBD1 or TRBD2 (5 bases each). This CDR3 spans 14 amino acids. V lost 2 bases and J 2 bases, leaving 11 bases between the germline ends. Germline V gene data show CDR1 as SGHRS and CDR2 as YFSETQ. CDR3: CASSFVQGAYEQYF. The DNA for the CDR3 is TGCGCCAGCAGCTTCGTCCAGGGAGCCTACGAGCAGTACTTC.

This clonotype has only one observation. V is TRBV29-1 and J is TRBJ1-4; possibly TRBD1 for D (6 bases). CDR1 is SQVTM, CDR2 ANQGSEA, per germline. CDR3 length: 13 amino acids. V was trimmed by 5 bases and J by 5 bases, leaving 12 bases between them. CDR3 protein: CSVRGQGNEKLFF. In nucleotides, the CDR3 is TGCAGCGTTAGGGGTCAGGGGAATGAAAAACTGTTTTTT.

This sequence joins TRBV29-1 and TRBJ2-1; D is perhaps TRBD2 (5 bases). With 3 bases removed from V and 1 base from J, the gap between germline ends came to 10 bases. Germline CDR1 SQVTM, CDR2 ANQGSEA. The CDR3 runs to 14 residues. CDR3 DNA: TGCAGCGTTGATAGGGAGCAGTCCTACAATGAGCAGTTCTTC. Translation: CSVDREQSYNEQFF.

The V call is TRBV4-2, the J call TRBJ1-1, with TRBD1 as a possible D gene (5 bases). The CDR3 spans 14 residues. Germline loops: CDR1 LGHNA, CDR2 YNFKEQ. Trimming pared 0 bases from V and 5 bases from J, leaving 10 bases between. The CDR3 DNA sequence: TGTGCCAGCAGCCAAGAGGAGGGGCAAACTGAAGCTTTCTTT. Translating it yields CASSQEEGQTEAFF.

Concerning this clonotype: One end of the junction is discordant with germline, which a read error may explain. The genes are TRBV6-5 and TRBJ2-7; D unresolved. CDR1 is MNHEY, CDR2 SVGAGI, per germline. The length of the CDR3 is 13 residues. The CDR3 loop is CASSDSPPNEQYF. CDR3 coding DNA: TGTGCCAGCAGTGACTCCCCTCCTAACGAGCAGTACTTC.

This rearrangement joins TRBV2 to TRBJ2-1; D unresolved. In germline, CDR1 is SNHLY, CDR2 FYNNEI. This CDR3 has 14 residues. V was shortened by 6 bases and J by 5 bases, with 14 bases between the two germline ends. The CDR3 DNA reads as TGTGCCAGCAGGTTACGGGCGAAAGACAATGAGCAGTTCTTC. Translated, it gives CASRLRAKDNEQFF.

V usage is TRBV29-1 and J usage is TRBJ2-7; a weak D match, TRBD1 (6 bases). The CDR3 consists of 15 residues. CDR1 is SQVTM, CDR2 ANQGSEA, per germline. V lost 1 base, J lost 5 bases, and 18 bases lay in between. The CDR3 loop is CSVEGLGAYLNEQYF. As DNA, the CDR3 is TGCAGCGTTGAAGGTCTGGGGGCGTATTTAAACGAGCAGTACTTC.

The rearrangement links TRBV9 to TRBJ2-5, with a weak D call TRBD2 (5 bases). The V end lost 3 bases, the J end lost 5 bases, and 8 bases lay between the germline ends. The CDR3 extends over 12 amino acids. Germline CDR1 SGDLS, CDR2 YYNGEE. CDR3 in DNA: TGTGCCAGCAGCGGGACTTTCGAGACCCAGTACTTC. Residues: CASSGTFETQYF.

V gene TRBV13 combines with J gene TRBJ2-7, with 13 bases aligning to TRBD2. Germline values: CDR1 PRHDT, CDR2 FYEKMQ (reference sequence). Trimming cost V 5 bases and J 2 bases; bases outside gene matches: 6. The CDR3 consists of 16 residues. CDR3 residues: CASSMGLAGYTYEQYF. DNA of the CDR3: TGTGCCAGCAGCATGGGACTAGCGGGATATACCTACGAGCAGTACTTC. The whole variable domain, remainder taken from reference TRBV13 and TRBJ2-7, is AAGVIQSPRHLIKEKRETATLKCYPIPRHDTVYWYQQGPGQDPQFLISFYEKMQSDKGSIPDRFSAQQFSDYHSELNMSSLELGDSALYFCASSMGLAGYTYEQYFGPGTRLTVT.

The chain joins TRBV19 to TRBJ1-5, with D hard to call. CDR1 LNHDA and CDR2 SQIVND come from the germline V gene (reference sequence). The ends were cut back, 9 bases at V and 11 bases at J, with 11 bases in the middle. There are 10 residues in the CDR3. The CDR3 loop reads CASPPRAQHF. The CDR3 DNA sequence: TGTGCCAGCCCTCCGCGGGCCCAGCATTTT. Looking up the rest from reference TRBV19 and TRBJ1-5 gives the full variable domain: DGGITQSPKYLFRKEGQNVTLSCEQNLNHDAMYWYRQDPGQGLRLIYYSQIVNDFQKGDIAEGYSVSREKKESFPLTVTSAQKNPTAFYLCASPPRAQHFGDGTRLSIL.

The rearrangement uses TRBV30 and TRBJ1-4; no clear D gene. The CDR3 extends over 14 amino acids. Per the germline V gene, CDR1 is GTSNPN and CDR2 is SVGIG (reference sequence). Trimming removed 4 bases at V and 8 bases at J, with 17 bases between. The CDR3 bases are TGTGCCTGGAACCCCCGGGGTTGGGAGGAAAAACTGTTTTTT. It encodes CAWNPRGWEEKLFF.

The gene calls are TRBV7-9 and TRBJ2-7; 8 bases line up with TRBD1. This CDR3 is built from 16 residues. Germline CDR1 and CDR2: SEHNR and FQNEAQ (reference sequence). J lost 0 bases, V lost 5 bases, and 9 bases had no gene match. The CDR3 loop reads CASSENRGTSSYEQYF. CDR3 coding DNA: TGTGCCAGCAGCGAAAACAGGGGGACGAGCTCCTACGAGCAGTACTTC.

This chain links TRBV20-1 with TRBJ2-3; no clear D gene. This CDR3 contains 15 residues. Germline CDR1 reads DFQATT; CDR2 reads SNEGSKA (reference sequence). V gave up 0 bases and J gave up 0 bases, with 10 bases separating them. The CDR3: CSARDDSTSTDTQYF. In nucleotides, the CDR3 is TGCAGTGCTAGAGATGACTCGACTAGCACAGATACGCAGTATTTT.

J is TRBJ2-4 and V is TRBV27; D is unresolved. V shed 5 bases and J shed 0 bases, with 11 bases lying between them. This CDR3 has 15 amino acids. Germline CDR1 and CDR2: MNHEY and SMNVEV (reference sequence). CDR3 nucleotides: TGTGCCAGCAGTCAGGATAACTCAGCCAAAAACATTCAGTACTTC. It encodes CASSQDNSAKNIQYF.

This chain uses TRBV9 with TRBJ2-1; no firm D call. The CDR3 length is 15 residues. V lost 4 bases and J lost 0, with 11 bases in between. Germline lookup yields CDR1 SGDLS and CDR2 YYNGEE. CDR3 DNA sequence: TGTGCCAGCAGCTCGACTCCAAGCTCCTACAATGAGCAGTTCTTC. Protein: CASSSTPSSYNEQFF.

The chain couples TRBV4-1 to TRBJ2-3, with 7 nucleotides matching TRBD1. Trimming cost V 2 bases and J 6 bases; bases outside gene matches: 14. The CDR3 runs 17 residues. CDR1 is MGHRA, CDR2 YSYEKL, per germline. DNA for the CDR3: TGCGCCAGCAGCCAACGACGGACAGGTTCATCGGTGGATACGCAGTATTTT. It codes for CASSQRRTGSSVDTQYF.

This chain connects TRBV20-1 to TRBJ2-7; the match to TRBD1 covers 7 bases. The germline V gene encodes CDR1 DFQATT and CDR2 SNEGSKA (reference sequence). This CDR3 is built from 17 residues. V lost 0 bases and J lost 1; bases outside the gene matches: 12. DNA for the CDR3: TGCAGTGCTAGAGATCTCAGAGACAGGGCTGGATCCTACGAGCAGTACTTC. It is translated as CSARDLRDRAGSYEQYF.

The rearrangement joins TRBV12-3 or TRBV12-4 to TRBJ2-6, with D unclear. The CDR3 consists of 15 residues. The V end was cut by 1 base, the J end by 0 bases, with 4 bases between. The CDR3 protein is CASSLEFSGANVLTF. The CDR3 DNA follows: TGTGCCAGCAGTTTAGAGTTCTCTGGGGCCAACGTCCTGACTTTC.

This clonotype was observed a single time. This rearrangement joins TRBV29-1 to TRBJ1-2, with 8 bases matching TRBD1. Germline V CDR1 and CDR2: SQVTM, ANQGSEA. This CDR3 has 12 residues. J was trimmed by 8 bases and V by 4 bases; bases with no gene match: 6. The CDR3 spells CSVGERDRGYTF. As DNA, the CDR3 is TGCAGCGTTGGAGAGAGGGACAGGGGCTACACCTTC.

The CDR3 bases are TGTGCCAGCAGTTACGAGGGGGGGACATATGGCTACACCTTC. It is translated as CASSYEGGTYGYTF. This chain connects TRBV6-5 to TRBJ1-2, with D possibly TRBD1 on 6 matching bases. V was pared by 2 bases and J by 5 bases, with 12 bases between. Germline V gene lookup returns CDR1 MNHEY and CDR2 SVGAGI. CDR3 length: 14 residues.

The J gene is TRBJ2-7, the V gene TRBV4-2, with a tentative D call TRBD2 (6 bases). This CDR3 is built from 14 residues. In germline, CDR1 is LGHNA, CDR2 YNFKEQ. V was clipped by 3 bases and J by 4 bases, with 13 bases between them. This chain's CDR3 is CASSHLGSQYEQYF. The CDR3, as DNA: TGTGCCAGCAGCCACCTCGGGAGTCAGTACGAGCAGTACTTC.

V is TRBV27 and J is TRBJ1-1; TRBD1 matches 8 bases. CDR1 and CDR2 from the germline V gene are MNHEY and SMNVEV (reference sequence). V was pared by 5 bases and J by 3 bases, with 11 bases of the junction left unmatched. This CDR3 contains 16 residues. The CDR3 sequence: CASSGGTGGWDTEAFF. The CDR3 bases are TGTGCCAGCAGTGGGGGGACAGGAGGGTGGGACACTGAAGCTTTCTTT.

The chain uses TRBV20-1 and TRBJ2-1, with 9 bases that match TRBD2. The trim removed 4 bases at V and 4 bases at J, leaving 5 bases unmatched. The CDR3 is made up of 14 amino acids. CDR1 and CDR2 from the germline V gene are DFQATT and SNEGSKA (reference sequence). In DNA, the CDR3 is TGCAGTGCTACACCCAGCGGGGGGTACAATGAGCAGTTCTTC. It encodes CSATPSGGYNEQFF.

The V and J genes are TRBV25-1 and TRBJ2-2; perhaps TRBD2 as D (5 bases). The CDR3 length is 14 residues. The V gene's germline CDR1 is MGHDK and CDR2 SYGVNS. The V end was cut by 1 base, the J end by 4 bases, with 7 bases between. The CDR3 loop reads CASSESRGTGELFF. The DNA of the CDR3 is TGTGCCAGCAGTGAATCTCGGGGCACCGGGGAGCTGTTTTTT.

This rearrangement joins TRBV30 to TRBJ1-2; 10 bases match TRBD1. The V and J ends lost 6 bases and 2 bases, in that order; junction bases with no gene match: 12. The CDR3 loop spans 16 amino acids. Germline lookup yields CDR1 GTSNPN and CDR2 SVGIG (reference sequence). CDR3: CACRRDRGPTNYGYTF. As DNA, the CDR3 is TGTGCCTGCAGACGGGACAGGGGACCCACGAACTATGGCTACACCTTC.

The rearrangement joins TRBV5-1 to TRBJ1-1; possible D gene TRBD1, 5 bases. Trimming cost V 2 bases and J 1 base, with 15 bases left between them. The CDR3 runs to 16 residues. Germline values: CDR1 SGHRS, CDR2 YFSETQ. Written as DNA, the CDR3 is TGCGCCAGCAGCTTCGGACATGGGGTGGGGAACACTGAAGCTTTCTTT. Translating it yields CASSFGHGVGNTEAFF.

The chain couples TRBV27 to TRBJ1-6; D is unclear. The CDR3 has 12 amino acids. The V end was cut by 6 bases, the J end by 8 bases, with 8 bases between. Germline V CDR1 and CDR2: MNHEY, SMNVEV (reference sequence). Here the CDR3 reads CASRTGYSPLHF. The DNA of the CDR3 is TGTGCCAGCAGAACCGGGTATTCACCCCTCCACTTT.

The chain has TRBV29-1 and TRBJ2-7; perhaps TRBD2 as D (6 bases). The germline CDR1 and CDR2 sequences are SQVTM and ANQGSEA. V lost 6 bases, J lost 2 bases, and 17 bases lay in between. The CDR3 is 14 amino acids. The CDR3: CSVRLVALPYEQYF. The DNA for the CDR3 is TGCAGCGTGAGACTAGTAGCCCTTCCCTACGAGCAGTACTTC.

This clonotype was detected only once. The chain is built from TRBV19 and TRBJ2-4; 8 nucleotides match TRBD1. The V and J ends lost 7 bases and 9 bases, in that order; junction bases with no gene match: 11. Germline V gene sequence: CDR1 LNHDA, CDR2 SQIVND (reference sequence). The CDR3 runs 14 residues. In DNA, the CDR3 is TGTGCCAGTATGGCAGGGGGCCCTCTTGGCATTCAGTACTTC. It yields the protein CASMAGGPLGIQYF.

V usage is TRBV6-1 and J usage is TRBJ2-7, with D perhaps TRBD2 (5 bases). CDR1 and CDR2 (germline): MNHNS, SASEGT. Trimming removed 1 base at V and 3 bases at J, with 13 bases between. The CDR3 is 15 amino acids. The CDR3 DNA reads TGTGCCAGCAGTGAAGGAGCGGACGATATCTACGAGCAGTACTTC. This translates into CASSEGADDIYEQYF.